The subject of this entry is one T cell receptor (beta chain). Germline V gene sequence: CDR1 LNHDA, CDR2 SQIVND (reference sequence). V dropped 6 bases and J dropped 5; count of bases not matched to a gene: 4. The CDR3 runs 15 residues. The record originates from a study of blood T cell repertoires in COVID-19. In the study overall: The United States, Italy and Spain were the sources of the acute and convalescent COVID-19 samples.

Measured with immunoSEQ multiplex PCR; TCRdb has only the in-frame clones, and not every one. Here the sample spans 90,000 to 110,000 clones, 85% being singletons. The sequence was collected from a man aged 50-59 years with acute or convalescent COVID-19. What was sequenced was peripheral blood. The chain recombines TRBV19 with TRBJ2-1; TRBD2 aligns across 13 bases. The CDR3 coding sequence is TGTGCCAGTAGCTCGACTAGCGGGGGGAACAATGAGCAGTTCTTC. Amino acids: CASSSTSGGNNEQFF.